The T cell receptor (beta chain) under discussion was sequenced for a study of cytomegalovirus exposure and HLA in healthy donors. This CDR3 is built from 14 residues. Trimming took off 0 bases at V and 0 bases at J, with 6 bases between the two ends. Germline V gene sequence: CDR1 SGDLS, CDR2 YYNGEE. PCR primers comprised 60 Vbeta and 13 Jbeta primers. Repertoires were generated with immunoSEQ multiplex PCR, while TCRdb's copy carries only in-frame clones and drops some. This sample has about 83,000 clones, with 81% found just once. This chain joins TRBV9 and TRBJ1-2; D call uncertain. The sequence was collected from a woman aged 25 to 39 in good health and CMV-seronegative. What was sequenced was PBMCs. The CDR3 region has the DNA TGTGCCAGCAGCGTAGGCAGTGCTAACTATGGCTACACCTTC. The encoded protein is CASSVGSANYGYTF.